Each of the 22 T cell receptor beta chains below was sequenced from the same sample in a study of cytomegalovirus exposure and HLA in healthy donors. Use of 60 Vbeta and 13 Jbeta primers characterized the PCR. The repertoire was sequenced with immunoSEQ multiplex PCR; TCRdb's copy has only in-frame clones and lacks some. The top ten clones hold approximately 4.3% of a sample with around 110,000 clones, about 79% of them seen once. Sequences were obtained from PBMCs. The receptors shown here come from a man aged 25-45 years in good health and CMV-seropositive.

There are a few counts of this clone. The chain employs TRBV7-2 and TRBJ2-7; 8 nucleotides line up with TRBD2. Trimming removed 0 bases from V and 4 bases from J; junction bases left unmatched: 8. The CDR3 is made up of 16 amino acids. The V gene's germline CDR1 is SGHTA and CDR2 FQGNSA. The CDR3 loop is CASSLAGSGSYYEQYF. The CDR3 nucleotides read TGTGCCAGCAGCTTAGCGGGGAGCGGGAGTTATTACGAGCAGTACTTC.

The CDR3, as DNA: TGTGCCAGCAGCTTTAGCGGGGTTGCCTACGAGCAGTACTTC. This encodes CASSFSGVAYEQYF. The chain joins TRBV7-2 to TRBJ2-7, with 8 bases identical to TRBD2. The CDR3 is made up of 14 amino acids. From germline, CDR1 is SGHTA and CDR2 FQGNSA. V was pared by 3 bases and J by 2 bases, with 3 bases of the junction left unmatched.

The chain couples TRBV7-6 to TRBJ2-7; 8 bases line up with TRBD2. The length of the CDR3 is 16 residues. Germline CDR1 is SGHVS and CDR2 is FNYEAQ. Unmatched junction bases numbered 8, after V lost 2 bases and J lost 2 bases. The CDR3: CASSLSAAGDAYEQYF. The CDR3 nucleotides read TGTGCCAGCAGCTTATCCGCAGCGGGGGACGCCTACGAGCAGTACTTC.

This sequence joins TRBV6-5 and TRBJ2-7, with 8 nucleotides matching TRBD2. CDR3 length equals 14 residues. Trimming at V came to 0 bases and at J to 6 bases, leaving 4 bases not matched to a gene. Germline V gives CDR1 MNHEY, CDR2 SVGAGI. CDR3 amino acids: CASSYSGTRAEQYF. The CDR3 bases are TGTGCCAGCAGTTACTCCGGGACTAGAGCCGAGCAGTACTTC.

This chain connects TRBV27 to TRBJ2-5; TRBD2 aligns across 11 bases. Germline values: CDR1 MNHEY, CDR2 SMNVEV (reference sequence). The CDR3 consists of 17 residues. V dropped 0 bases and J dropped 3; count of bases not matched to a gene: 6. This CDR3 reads CASSLSAPSGGKETQYF. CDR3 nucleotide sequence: TGTGCCAGCAGTTTATCGGCGCCTAGCGGGGGGAAAGAGACCCAGTACTTC.

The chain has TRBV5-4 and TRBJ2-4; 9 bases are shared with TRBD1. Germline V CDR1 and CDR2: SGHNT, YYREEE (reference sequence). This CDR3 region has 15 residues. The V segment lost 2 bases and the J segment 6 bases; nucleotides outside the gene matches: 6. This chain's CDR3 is CASSFWTGVVNIQYF. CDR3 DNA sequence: TGTGCCAGCAGCTTCTGGACAGGGGTGGTAAACATTCAGTACTTC.

CDR3 in amino acids: CASHRQGAETEAFF. CDR3 nucleotides: TGTGCCAGTCACAGACAGGGGGCTGAGACTGAAGCTTTCTTT. The chain employs TRBV25-1 and TRBJ1-1; 10 nucleotides agree with TRBD1. The CDR3 has 14 residues. The germline V gene has CDR1 MGHDK and CDR2 SYGVNS. Losses at the gene ends were 9 bases for V and 5 bases for J; bases not matched to a gene: 9.

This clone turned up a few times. For the CDR3, the DNA is TGCAGCGTGGGGGCCGGGACTAGCGGGAGACAAGTATTCTACGAGCAGTACTTC. Protein sequence: CSVGAGTSGRQVFYEQYF. The chain has TRBV29-1 and TRBJ2-7; 14 nucleotides line up with TRBD2. This CDR3 has 18 amino acids. Unmatched junction bases numbered 16, after V lost 6 bases and J lost 3 bases. Germline V gene sequence: CDR1 SQVTM, CDR2 ANQGSEA.

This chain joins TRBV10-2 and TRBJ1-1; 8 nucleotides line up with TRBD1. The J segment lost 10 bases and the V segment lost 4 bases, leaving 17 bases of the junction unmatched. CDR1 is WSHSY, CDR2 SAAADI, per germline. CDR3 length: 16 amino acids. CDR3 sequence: CASSAPSWGQEPSAFF. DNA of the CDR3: TGCGCCAGCAGTGCCCCGAGTTGGGGACAGGAACCTTCAGCTTTCTTT.

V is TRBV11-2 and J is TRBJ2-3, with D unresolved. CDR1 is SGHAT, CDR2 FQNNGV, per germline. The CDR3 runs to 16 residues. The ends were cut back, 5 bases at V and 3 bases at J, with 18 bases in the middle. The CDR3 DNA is TGTGCCAGCAGCACGCAACTGGCTATAGCTACAGATACGCAGTATTTT. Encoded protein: CASSTQLAIATDTQYF.

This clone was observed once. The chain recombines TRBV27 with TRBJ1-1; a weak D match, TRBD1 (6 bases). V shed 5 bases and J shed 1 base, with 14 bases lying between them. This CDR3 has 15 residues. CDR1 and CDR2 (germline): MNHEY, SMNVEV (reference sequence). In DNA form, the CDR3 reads TGTGCCAGCAGTCTTCTCGGGGGGGCGAACACTGAAGCTTTCTTT. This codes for CASSLLGGANTEAFF.

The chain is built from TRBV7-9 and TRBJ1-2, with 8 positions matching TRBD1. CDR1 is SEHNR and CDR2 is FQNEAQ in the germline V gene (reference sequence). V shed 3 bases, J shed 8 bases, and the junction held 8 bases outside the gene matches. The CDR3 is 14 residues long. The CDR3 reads CASSFGQGAMGYTF. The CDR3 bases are TGTGCCAGCAGCTTTGGACAGGGAGCTATGGGCTACACCTTC.

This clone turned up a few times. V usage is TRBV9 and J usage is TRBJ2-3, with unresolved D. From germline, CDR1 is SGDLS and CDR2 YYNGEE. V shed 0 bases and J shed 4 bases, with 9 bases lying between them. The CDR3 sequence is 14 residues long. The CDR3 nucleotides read TGTGCCAGCAGCGTAGGAGCTAACCCAGATACGCAGTATTTT. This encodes CASSVGANPDTQYF. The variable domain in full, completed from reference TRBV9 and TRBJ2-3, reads DSGVTQTPKHLITATGQRVTLRCSPRSGDLSVYWYQQSLDQGLQFLIQYYNGEERAKGNILERFSAQQFPDLHSELNLSSLELGDSALYFCASSVGANPDTQYFGPGTRLTVL.

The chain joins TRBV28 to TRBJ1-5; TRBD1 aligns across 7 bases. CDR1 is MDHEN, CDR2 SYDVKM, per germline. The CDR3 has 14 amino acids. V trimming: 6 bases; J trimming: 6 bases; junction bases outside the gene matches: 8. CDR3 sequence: CASSRNRGGQPQHF. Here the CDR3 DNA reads TGTGCCAGCAGCCGGAACAGGGGAGGTCAGCCCCAGCATTTT. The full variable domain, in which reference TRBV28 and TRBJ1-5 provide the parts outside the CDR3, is DVKVTQSSRYLVKRTGEKVFLECVQDMDHENMFWYRQDPGLGLRLIYFSYDVKMKEKGDIPEGYSVSREKKERFSLILESASTNQTSMYLCASSRNRGGQPQHFGDGTRLSIL.

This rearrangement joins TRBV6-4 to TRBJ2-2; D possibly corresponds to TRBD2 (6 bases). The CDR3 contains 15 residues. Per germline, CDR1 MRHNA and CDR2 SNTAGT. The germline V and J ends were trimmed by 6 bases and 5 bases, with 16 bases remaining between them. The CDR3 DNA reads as TGTGCCAGCAGAGCGCTCGCAGGGAGGACCGGGGAGCTGTTTTTT. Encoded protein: CASRALAGRTGELFF.

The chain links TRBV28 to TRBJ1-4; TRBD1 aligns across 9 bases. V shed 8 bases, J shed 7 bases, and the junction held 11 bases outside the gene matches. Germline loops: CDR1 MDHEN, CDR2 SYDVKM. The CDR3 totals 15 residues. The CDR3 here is CASLDTGQGGEKLFF. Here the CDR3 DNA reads TGTGCCAGCCTAGACACGGGACAGGGAGGTGAAAAACTGTTTTTT.

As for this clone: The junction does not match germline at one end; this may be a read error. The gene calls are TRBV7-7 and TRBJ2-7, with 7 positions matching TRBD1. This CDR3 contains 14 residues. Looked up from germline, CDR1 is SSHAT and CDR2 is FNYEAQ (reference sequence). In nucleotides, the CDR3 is TGTGCTAGCAGCTTAGACAGGGAAAGTTCAGAGCAGTACTTC. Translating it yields CASSLDRESSEQYF.

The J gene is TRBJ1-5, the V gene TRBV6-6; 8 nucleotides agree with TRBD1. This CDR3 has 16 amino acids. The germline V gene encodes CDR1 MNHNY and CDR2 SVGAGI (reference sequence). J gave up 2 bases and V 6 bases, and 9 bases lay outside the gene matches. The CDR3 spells CASRGQGLSRNQPQHF. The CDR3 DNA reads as TGTGCCAGCAGAGGACAGGGCCTATCCCGCAATCAGCCCCAGCATTTT.

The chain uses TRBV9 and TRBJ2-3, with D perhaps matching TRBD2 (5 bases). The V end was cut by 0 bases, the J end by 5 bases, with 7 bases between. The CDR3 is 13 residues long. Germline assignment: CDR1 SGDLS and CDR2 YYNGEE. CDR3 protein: CASSVGEGDTQYF. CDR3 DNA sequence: TGTGCCAGCAGCGTAGGCGAGGGAGATACGCAGTATTTT.

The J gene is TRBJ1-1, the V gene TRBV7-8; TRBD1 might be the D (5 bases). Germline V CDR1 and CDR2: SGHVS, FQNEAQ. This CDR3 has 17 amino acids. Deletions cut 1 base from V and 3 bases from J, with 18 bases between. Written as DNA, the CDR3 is TGTGCCAGCAGCTTAGTCCCCGCGGGGCCGGGCTACACTGAAGCTTTCTTT. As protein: CASSLVPAGPGYTEAFF. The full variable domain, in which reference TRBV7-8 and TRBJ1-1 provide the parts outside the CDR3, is GAGVSQSPRYKVAKRGQDVALRCDPISGHVSLFWYQQALGQGPEFLTYFQNEAQLDKSGLPSDRFFAERPEGSVSTLKIQRTQQEDSAVYLCASSLVPAGPGYTEAFFGQGTRLTVV.

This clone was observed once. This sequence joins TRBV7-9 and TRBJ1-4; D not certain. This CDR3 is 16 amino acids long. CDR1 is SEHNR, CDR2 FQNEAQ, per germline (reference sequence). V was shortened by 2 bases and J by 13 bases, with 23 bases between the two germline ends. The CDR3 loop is CASSLTTVVDPVRLFF. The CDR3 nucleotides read TGTGCCAGCAGCTTAACCACAGTAGTCGATCCGGTTAGACTGTTTTTT.

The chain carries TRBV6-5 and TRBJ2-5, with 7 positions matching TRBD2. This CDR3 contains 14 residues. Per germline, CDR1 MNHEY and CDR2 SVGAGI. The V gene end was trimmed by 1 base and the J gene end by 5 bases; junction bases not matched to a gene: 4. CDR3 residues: CASSYFDGGETQYF. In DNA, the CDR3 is TGTGCCAGCAGTTACTTTGACGGGGGGGAGACCCAGTACTTC.